One sample yielded the 10 T cell receptor beta chains listed below, sequenced in a study of T-cell reconstitution after alpha-beta-depleted transplantation in children. The TCRbeta library incorporated unique molecular identifiers. One entry per CDR3 protein results from TCRdb running MiXCR on the PCR reads. The sample has a few hundred thousand distinct CDR3 sequences, about 8.8% seen once. Sequencing used PBMCs from the stem cell graft donor, obtained from the stem cell graft. All receptors come from a human donor who donated a stem cell graft to a child with SCID.

Ten or more counts support this clonotype. Mismatch with germline at one junction end may stem from a read error. This chain links TRBV7-2 with TRBJ2-7, with unresolved D. This CDR3 region has 11 residues. CDR1 SGHTA and CDR2 FQGNSA come from the germline V gene. The CDR3 region is CASSLERAVHF. CDR3 DNA sequence: TGTGCCAGCAGCTTAGAAAGAGCAGTACACTTC.

This clonotype was recorded at least ten times. Relative to the germline gene, one junction end is altered; a read error may explain this. The rearrangement links TRBV7-9 to TRBJ1-1; D gene ambiguous. The CDR3 covers 14 residues. Per germline, CDR1 SEHNR and CDR2 FQNEAQ (reference sequence). This chain's CDR3 is CASSPGLTNTEAFF. Here the CDR3 DNA reads TGCGCCAGCAGCCCAGGACTGACGAACACTGAAGCTTTCTTT.

This clonotype was detected ten times or more. This chain joins TRBV24-1 and TRBJ2-2; 11 bases map to TRBD2. The CDR3 totals 17 residues. Trimming cost V 1 base and J 1 base; bases outside gene matches: 1. Germline values: CDR1 KGHDR, CDR2 SFDVKD. CDR3 amino acids: CATSDFGLAGNTGELFF. In nucleotides, the CDR3 is TGTGCCACCAGTGATTTCGGACTAGCGGGGAACACCGGGGAGCTGTTTTTT.

The chain joins TRBV20-1 to TRBJ1-5; possibly TRBD1 for D (5 bases). Per germline, CDR1 DFQATT and CDR2 SNEGSKA (reference sequence). The CDR3 is made up of 17 amino acids. The V and J ends lost 0 bases and 5 bases respectively, with 20 bases between them. The CDR3: CSAREINALGRDQPQHF. CDR3 sequence (DNA): TGCAGTGCTAGAGAGATAAATGCGTTGGGGCGGGATCAGCCCCAGCATTTT.

This clonotype was recorded at least ten times. The rearrangement joins TRBV20-1 to TRBJ1-1; D remains ambiguous. The CDR3 extends over 15 amino acids. Trimming cost V 5 bases and J 0 bases, with 16 bases left between them. The germline CDR1 and CDR2 sequences are DFQATT and SNEGSKA (reference sequence). The CDR3 here is CSASKGGGLNTEAFF. The CDR3 coding sequence is TGCAGTGCTTCGAAGGGTGGCGGACTGAACACTGAAGCTTTCTTT.

This clonotype showed up many times. This chain connects TRBV5-1 to TRBJ2-5; D tentatively reads TRBD1 or TRBD2 (6 bases each). The CDR3 sequence is 16 residues long. Germline V gene sequence: CDR1 SGHRS, CDR2 YFSETQ. The V gene lost 3 bases and the J gene lost 6 bases, with 21 bases spanning the gap. CDR3 sequence reads: CASSSMGPMGGQTQYF. The CDR3 region has the DNA TGCGCCAGCAGCTCAATGGGACCGATGGGGGGCCAGACCCAGTACTTC. The full variable domain, completed using reference TRBV5-1 and TRBJ2-5, is KAGVTQTPRYLIKTRGQQVTLSCSPISGHRSVSWYQQTPGQGLQFLFEYFSETQRNKGNFPGRFSGRQFSNSRSEMNVSTLELGDSALYLCASSSMGPMGGQTQYFGPGTRLLVL.

The table lists this clonotype with many counts. The V and J genes are TRBV5-1 and TRBJ2-7; 8 nucleotides line up with TRBD1. The CDR3 totals 12 residues. The J segment lost 3 bases and the V segment lost 8 bases, leaving 4 bases of the junction unmatched. CDR1 is SGHRS, CDR2 YFSETQ, per germline. CDR3 sequence: CASGTGSYEQYF. CDR3 nucleotides: TGCGCCAGTGGGACAGGTAGCTACGAGCAGTACTTC.

This clonotype occurred many times. In DNA form, the CDR3 reads TGCGCCAGCAGCTTGGCCATAGGGGGCAGAGACTCTGAAGCTTTCTTT. Translating it yields CASSLAIGGRDSEAFF. The J gene is TRBJ1-1, the V gene TRBV5-1, with 7 bases fitting TRBD1. The CDR3 is 16 residues long. The junction had 11 bases not matched to a gene; V was cut back by 0 bases and J by 6 bases. The V gene's germline CDR1 is SGHRS and CDR2 YFSETQ. The complete variable domain, with remaining parts taken from reference TRBV5-1 and TRBJ1-1, reads KAGVTQTPRYLIKTRGQQVTLSCSPISGHRSVSWYQQTPGQGLQFLFEYFSETQRNKGNFPGRFSGRQFSNSRSEMNVSTLELGDSALYLCASSLAIGGRDSEAFFGQGTRLTVV.

Ten or more counts support this clonotype. The rearrangement joins TRBV7-8 to TRBJ1-4; a possible D gene is TRBD1 (6 bases). Deletions cut 3 bases from V and 6 bases from J, with 11 bases between. This CDR3 has 14 amino acids. Germline CDR1 is SGHVS and CDR2 is FQNEAQ. This CDR3 is CASSLRTAYEKLFF. The CDR3 bases are TGTGCCAGCAGCTTGCGGACAGCTTATGAAAAACTGTTTTTT.

The chain uses TRBV29-1 and TRBJ2-1; D is uncertain. V was cut by 5 bases and J by 2 bases, with 4 bases left in between. The CDR3 consists of 11 residues. CDR1 and CDR2 (germline): SQVTM, ANQGSEA. In nucleotides, the CDR3 is TGCAGCGTTACCGCCTACAATGAGCAGTTCTTC. Its protein is CSVTAYNEQFF.